What follows are 9 T cell receptor beta chains derived from one specimen sequenced in a study of blood T cell repertoires in COVID-19. Sequencing was performed with immunoSEQ multiplex PCR; in TCRdb, only in-frame clones are kept and a portion is missing. The table shows about 62,000 clones, with 85% to 90% occurring only once. The sequenced sample was peripheral blood. Receptors originate from a woman in her fifties or sixties with COVID-19, enrolled during active disease.

V and J are TRBV19 and TRBJ2-1, with 13 nucleotides matching TRBD2. V trimming: 6 bases; J trimming: 10 bases; junction bases outside the gene matches: 12. Per the germline V gene, CDR1 is LNHDA and CDR2 is SQIVND (reference sequence). The CDR3 has 16 residues. The CDR3 nucleotides read TGTGCCAGTAGGCGACTAGCGGGAGGAATGGCAGGGGAGCAGTTCTTC. Translating gives CASRRLAGGMAGEQFF.

This chain uses TRBV5-4 with TRBJ1-1, with D hard to call. V was clipped by 0 bases and J by 0 bases, with 3 bases between them. The germline gives CDR1 SGHNT, CDR2 YYREEE (reference sequence). CDR3 size: 13 residues. As DNA, the CDR3 is TGTGCCAGCAGCTTGGACATGAACACTGAAGCTTTCTTT. It yields the protein CASSLDMNTEAFF. Filled out from reference TRBV5-4 and TRBJ1-1, the complete variable domain reads ETGVTQSPTHLIKTRGQQVTLRCSSQSGHNTVSWYQQALGQGPQFIFQYYREEENGRGNFPPRFSGLQFPNYSSELNVNALELDDSALYLCASSLDMNTEAFFGQGTRLTVV.

The chain combines TRBV5-6 with TRBJ1-2; 8 positions match TRBD1. This CDR3 has 15 residues. Per the germline V gene, CDR1 is SGHDT and CDR2 is YYEEEE. Germline trimming cut 0 bases from V and 4 bases from J; bases unmatched to any gene: 5. CDR3 DNA sequence: TGTGCCAGCAGCTTGGCCGGGACAGGTTTCTATGGCTACACCTTC. It translates to CASSLAGTGFYGYTF.

V is TRBV10-3 and J is TRBJ1-2, with TRBD1 matching over 8 bases. V was clipped by 8 bases and J by 4 bases; unmatched bases: 6. In germline, CDR1 is ENHRY, CDR2 SYGVKD. The CDR3 runs to 13 residues. The DNA of the CDR3 is TGTGCCATCTTACCGGACAGGGCCTATGGCTACACCTTC. Its translation is CAILPDRAYGYTF.

V usage is TRBV6-5 and J usage is TRBJ1-6; 8 positions agree with TRBD1. The trim removed 6 bases at V and 4 bases at J, leaving 2 bases unmatched. The CDR3 length is 14 residues. Per the germline V gene, CDR1 is MNHEY and CDR2 is SVGAGI. This CDR3 reads CASSRQGYNSPLHF. The CDR3 coding sequence is TGTGCCAGCAGCCGACAGGGGTATAATTCACCCCTCCACTTT.

The genes are TRBV5-1 and TRBJ2-5; maybe TRBD2 (6 bases). The CDR3 is 17 residues long. V dropped 1 base and J dropped 2 bases, with 18 bases sitting between them. Germline CDR1 reads SGHRS; CDR2 reads YFSETQ. CDR3 amino acids: CASSLLAPWRVQETQYF. The CDR3 coding sequence is TGCGCCAGCAGCTTGTTAGCCCCCTGGAGGGTTCAAGAGACCCAGTACTTC.

Only one count was recorded for this clone. J is TRBJ1-1 and V is TRBV5-1; D may be TRBD1 (6 bases). CDR1 is SGHRS, CDR2 YFSETQ, per germline. Trimming pared 2 bases from V and 8 bases from J, leaving 19 bases between. The CDR3 loop spans 15 amino acids. The CDR3 loop is CASSLRPGQSPEAFF. The DNA for the CDR3 is TGCGCCAGCAGCTTACGCCCCGGACAGTCTCCGGAAGCTTTCTTT.

This chain links TRBV5-1 with TRBJ1-6; D unresolved. The CDR3 contains 15 residues. With 3 bases removed from V and 4 bases from J, the gap between germline ends came to 11 bases. Germline V gene sequence: CDR1 SGHRS, CDR2 YFSETQ. The chain's CDR3 is CASSSSTGYNSPLHF. For the CDR3, the DNA is TGCGCCAGCAGCTCGTCGACGGGGTATAATTCACCCCTCCACTTT.

The chain carries TRBV28 and TRBJ2-1; 8 nucleotides line up with TRBD2. Germline lookup yields CDR1 MDHEN and CDR2 SYDVKM. V lost 3 bases, J lost 4 bases, and 5 bases stayed unmatched. The CDR3 is 15 residues long. CDR3 in amino acids: CASSFPAGVYNEQFF. The CDR3 coding sequence is TGTGCCAGCAGTTTTCCAGCGGGGGTATACAATGAGCAGTTCTTC. Full variable domain (rest looked up from reference TRBV28 and TRBJ2-1): DVKVTQSSRYLVKRTGEKVFLECVQDMDHENMFWYRQDPGLGLRLIYFSYDVKMKEKGDIPEGYSVSREKKERFSLILESASTNQTSMYLCASSFPAGVYNEQFFGPGTRLTVL.